Sequencing of this T cell receptor (beta chain) was carried out in a study of shared clonotypes between healthy human individuals. Healthy HIV-negative adults without recent acute infections or vaccinations served as donors. The material for each subset, its genomic DNA, was split evenly across several immunoSEQ plates. The table came from immunoSEQ multiplex PCR; TCRdb's copy has only in-frame clones and leaves some out. The table includes roughly 500,000 clones, approximately 80% detected once. Overall study results and limits: Represented diversity (both genetic and exposure-history) was limited by the small number of donors. Apart from blood, nothing was sampled; tissue repertoires likely differ.

V was cut by 5 bases and J by 2 bases, with 13 bases left in between. Per germline, CDR1 MNHEY and CDR2 SMNVEV (reference sequence). CDR3 length: 16 amino acids. Regarding this clone: Its target is not known.

The specimen was PBMCs. The source is a middle-aged woman in good health. Some clones in this sample may be carry-over from other donors' samples. V and J are TRBV27 and TRBJ2-6, with D possibly being TRBD1 (5 bases). The chain's CDR3 is CASSPDRYPGANVLTF. The CDR3 DNA follows: TGTGCCAGCAGTCCCGACAGATACCCTGGGGCCAACGTCCTGACTTTC.